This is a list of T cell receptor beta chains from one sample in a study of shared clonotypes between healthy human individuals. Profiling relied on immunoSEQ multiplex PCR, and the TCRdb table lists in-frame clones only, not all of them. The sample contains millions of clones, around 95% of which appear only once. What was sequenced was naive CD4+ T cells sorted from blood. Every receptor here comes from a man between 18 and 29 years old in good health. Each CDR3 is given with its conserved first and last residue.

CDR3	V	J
CASSFKGYTGELFF	TRBV28	TRBJ2-2
CASCRRAETQYF	TRBV7-2	TRBJ2-5
CSAIGGSQTGELFF	TRBV29-1	TRBJ2-2
CASSESLGDPQHF	TRBV10-1	TRBJ1-5
CASSPRDSQSQPQHF	TRBV7-8	TRBJ1-5
CASSQTGVSETQYF	TRBV4-1	TRBJ2-5
CASTELGGRNQPQHF	TRBV28	TRBJ1-5
CASSLGRADTQYF	TRBV5-1	TRBJ2-3
CASSKACRSQYF	TRBV21-1	TRBJ2-7
CSVLRGSTDTQYF	TRBV29-1	TRBJ2-3
CASRTSGVNTGELFF	TRBV10-2	TRBJ2-2
CAWGREPGQAGYTF	TRBV30	TRBJ1-2
CASSPGTGGSITTEAFF	TRBV5-1	TRBJ1-1
CASSETGWRYEQFF	TRBV6-1	TRBJ2-1
CASSPDRGYAGELFF	TRBV27	TRBJ2-2
CASSLAGGTVANTGELFF	TRBV5-1	TRBJ2-2
CASSYSRGGRYTF	TRBV6-5	TRBJ1-2
CASSGPSSFQETQYF	TRBV9	TRBJ2-5
CASTTRDSSPLHF	TRBV6-6	TRBJ1-6
CASSLSYNEQFF	TRBV7-9	TRBJ2-1
CASSLGLAGDEQFF	TRBV7-2	TRBJ2-1
CASSLHDRAFF	TRBV11-1	TRBJ1-1
CASGRPDGNSNQPQHF	TRBV6-6	TRBJ1-5
CASSLHRDGPLTLHF	TRBV11-3	TRBJ1-6
CASQPSGALPLSPLHF	TRBV5-5	TRBJ1-6
CASSLLRNTGELFF	TRBV11-2	TRBJ2-2
CASSYRTGTYEQYF	TRBV6-5	NA
CASSGVGAQTDTQYF	TRBV6-1	TRBJ2-3
CASSPGTRGLYQETQYF	TRBV5-1	TRBJ2-5
CASSETPQGPEQYF	TRBV9	TRBJ2-7
CASSDRVTYEQYF	TRBV6-5	TRBJ2-7
CASSLDAAYTEAFF	TRBV5-4	TRBJ1-1
CASSLDRLYNSPLHF	TRBV5-1	TRBJ1-6
CASQIGQGPYEQYF	TRBV10-1	TRBJ2-7
CASSLPNKPDTQYF	TRBV27	TRBJ2-3
CASRAGELFF	TRBV6-1	TRBJ2-2
CASSEAGATGNTIYF	TRBV2	TRBJ1-3
CASSLEGTGIYEQYF	TRBV7-2	TRBJ2-7
CASLGEGGPYEQYF	TRBV10-2	TRBJ2-7
CASSGGSYEQYF	TRBV2	TRBJ2-7
CASSLVGDPSTDTQYF	TRBV5-1	TRBJ2-3
CASSLRGRSQDEQYF	TRBV7-2	TRBJ2-7
CASSLGRYEQYF	TRBV5-8	TRBJ2-7
CASSSDRVSYEQYF	TRBV11-2	TRBJ2-7
CASSLAAGAPYGYTF	TRBV5-1	TRBJ1-2
CASTMTGKNTEAFF	TRBV21-1	TRBJ1-1
CASSQTATVSGANVLTF	TRBV5-4	TRBJ2-6
CAITPDNQVGLEQYF	TRBV2	TRBJ2-7
CASKIRGSGFSGANVLTF	TRBV2	TRBJ2-6
CASSLFRVLGSSYNSPLHF	TRBV27	TRBJ1-6
CASSGQAINYGYTF	TRBV7-2	TRBJ1-2
CASSLRRGIGANVLTF	TRBV6-5	TRBJ2-6
CASSERGSYNEQFF	TRBV28	TRBJ2-1
CASSRGGATQETQYF	TRBV18	TRBJ2-5
CASSLIQGNQPQHF	TRBV4-3	TRBJ1-5
CRADDNEQFF	TRBV20-1	TRBJ2-1
CAWSLTGTGRSNYGYTF	TRBV30	TRBJ1-2